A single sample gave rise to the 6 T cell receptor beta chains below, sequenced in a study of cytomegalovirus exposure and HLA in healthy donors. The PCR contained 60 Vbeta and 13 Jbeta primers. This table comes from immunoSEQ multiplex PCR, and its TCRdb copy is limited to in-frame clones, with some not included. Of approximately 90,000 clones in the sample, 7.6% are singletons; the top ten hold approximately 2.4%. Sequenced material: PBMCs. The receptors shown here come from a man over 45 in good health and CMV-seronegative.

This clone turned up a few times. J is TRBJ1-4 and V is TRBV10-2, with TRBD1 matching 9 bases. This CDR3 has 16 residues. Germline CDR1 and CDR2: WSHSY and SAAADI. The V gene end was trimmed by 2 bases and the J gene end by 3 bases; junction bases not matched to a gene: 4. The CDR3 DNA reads TGCGCCAGCAGTGAGCCCACAGGGGGCTCTAATGAAAAACTGTTTTTT. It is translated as CASSEPTGGSNEKLFF.

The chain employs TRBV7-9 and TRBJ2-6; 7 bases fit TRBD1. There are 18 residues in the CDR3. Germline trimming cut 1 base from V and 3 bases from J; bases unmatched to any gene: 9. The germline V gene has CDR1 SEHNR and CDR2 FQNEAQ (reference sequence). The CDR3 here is CASSLVGTGVSGANVLTF. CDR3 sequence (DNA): TGTGCCAGCAGCTTAGTTGGCACAGGGGTAAGTGGGGCCAACGTCCTGACTTTC.

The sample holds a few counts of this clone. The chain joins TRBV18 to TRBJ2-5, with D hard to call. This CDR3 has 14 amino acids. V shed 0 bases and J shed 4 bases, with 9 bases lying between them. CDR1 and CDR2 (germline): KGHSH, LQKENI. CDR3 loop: CASSPPPSGETQYF. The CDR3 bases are TGTGCCAGCTCACCACCTCCGAGTGGAGAGACCCAGTACTTC.

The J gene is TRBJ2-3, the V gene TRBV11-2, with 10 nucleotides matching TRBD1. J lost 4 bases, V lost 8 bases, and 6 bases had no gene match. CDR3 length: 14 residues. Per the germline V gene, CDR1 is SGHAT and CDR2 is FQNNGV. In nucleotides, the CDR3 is TGTGCCAGCTGCTGGGACAGGGGTTCAGATACGCAGTATTTT. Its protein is CASCWDRGSDTQYF.

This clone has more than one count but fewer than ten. CDR3: CASSLPRGGNSPLHF. For the CDR3, the DNA is TGTGCCAGCAGTTTGCCCAGGGGCGGTAATTCACCCCTCCACTTT. The chain joins TRBV28 to TRBJ1-6; TRBD1 might be the D (6 bases). Trimming pared 3 bases from V and 6 bases from J, leaving 12 bases between. This CDR3 region has 15 residues. Germline CDR1 is MDHEN and CDR2 is SYDVKM.

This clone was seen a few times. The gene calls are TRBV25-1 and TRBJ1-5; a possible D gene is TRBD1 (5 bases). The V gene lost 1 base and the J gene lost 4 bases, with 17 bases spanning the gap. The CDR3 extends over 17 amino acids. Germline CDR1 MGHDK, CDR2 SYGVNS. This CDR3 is CASSEWLPGVKNQPQHF. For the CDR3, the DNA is TGTGCCAGCAGTGAATGGTTGCCGGGGGTGAAGAATCAGCCCCAGCATTTT.